This TCR beta chain originates from a study of patients and donors after allogeneic stem cell transplantation (dated by TCRdb to the early 2020s). Trimming takes 0 bases from V and 2 bases from J, and the germline ends sit 13 bases apart. The CDR3 spans 16 residues, from the cysteine through the phenylalanine. The sequence is cut down to CDR3 DNA, 48 bases in frame from base 1. The germline V gene specifies SGDLS as CDR1 and YYNGEE as CDR2. The receptor library was made with RT-PCR. Instrument on record: NextSeq 550. The public reads were quality trimmed at Q25 with fastp and then assembled into clones with MiXCR by TCRdb, keeping productive beta chains. Each CDR3 protein appears once, grouped with its most common genes and DNA. The sample table shows 150,000 to 200,000 distinct CDR3 sequences, and 24% are seen once. Of the sample, approximately 26% is held by the ten largest clones. To note about this clonotype: Its antigen is still unknown. No clone much larger than this one lies a single base away; base qualities are absent.

This receptor was obtained from a human donor who was either an allogeneic HSCT recipient or a stem cell or donor lymphocyte infusion donor (not recorded which). It is not recorded whose cells these are; they may come from a transplant donor. The material sequenced was blood, either unsorted or a sorted T cell fraction (not recorded which). The rearrangement joined TRBV9 to TRBJ2-3, with no confident D gene call. This receptor has the CDR3 CASSVEALRYTDTQYF. The DNA is as follows: TGTGCCAGCAGCGTAGAGGCCCTAAGATACACAGATACGCAGTATTTT. Full variable domain (CDR3 extended with the reference TRBV9 and TRBJ2-3 proteins): DSGVTQTPKHLITATGQRVTLRCSPRSGDLSVYWYQQSLDQGLQFLIQYYNGEERAKGNILERFSAQQFPDLHSELNLSSLELGDSALYFCASSVEALRYTDTQYFGPGTRLTVL.